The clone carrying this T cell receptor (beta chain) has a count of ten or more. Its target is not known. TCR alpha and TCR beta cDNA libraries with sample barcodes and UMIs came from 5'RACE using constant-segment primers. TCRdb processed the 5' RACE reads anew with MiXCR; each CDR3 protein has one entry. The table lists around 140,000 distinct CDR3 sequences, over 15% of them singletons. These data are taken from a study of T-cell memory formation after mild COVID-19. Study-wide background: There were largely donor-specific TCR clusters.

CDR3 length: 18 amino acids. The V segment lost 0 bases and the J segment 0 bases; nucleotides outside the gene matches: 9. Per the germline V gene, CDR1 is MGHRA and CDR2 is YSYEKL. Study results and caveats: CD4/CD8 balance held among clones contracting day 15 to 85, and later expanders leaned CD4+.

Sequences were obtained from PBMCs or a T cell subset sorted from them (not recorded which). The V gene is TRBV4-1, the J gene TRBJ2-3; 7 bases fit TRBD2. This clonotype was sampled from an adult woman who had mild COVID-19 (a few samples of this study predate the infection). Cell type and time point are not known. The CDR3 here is CASSQDFERAGSTDTQYF. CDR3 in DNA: TGCGCCAGCAGCCAAGATTTCGAACGAGCGGGGAGCACAGATACGCAGTATTTT.